This T cell receptor (beta chain) came from a study of vaccination effects on CD4 cells after COVID-19. Produced via immunoSEQ multiplex PCR; TCRdb's table is partial and in-frame only. Among around 60,000 clones listed, 60% to 75% were seen once. Germline CDR1 reads SGDLS; CDR2 reads YYNGEE. CDR3 length: 15 residues. Trimming cost V 5 bases and J 2 bases; bases outside gene matches: 9. This clone was detected only once. What it binds is unknown. Study-level findings and limits: Healthy vaccinees had only 1 of 255 vaccine-induced clones cross-react with common cold coronaviruses.

Prior to sequencing, the ViraFEST assay stimulated PBMC with viral peptide pools, which expanded the antigen-specific CD4+ T cells. With about 9 days of culture completed, CD4+ T cells were isolated. All participants had two doses of either the BNT162b2 or mRNA-1273 vaccine. The receptor's source is a human donor who received a COVID-19 vaccine. The input for sequencing was CD4+ T cells from PBMCs cultured with HCoV-229E spike peptides, taken after COVID-19 vaccination. This rearrangement joins TRBV9 to TRBJ2-7; TRBD1 matches 8 bases. This CDR3 reads CASRSTGTGTYEQYV. In nucleotides, the CDR3 is TGTGCCAGCAGATCTACCGGGACAGGAACCTACGAGCAGTACGTC.